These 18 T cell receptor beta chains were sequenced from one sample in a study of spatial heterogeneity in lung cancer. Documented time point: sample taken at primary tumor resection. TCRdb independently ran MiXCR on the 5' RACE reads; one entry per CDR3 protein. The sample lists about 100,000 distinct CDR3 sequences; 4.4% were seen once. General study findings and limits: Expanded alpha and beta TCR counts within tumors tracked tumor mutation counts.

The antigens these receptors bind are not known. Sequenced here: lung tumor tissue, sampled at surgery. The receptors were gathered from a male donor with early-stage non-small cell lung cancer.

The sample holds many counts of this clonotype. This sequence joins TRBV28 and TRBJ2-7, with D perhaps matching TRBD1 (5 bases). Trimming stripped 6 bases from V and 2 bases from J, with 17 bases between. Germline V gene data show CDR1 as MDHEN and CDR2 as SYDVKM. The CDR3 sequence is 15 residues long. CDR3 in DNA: TGTGCCAGCAGCCTTCCGGACAAGGCAACCTACGAGCAGTACTTC. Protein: CASSLPDKATYEQYF.

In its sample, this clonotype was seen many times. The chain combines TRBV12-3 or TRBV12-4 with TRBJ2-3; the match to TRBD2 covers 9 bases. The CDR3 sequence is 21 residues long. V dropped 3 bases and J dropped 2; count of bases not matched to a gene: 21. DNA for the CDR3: TGTGCCAGCAGTTTTAGGTCCCCTCTAGCGGGACTTCTACGACCCACAGATACGCAGTATTTT. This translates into CASSFRSPLAGLLRPTDTQYF.

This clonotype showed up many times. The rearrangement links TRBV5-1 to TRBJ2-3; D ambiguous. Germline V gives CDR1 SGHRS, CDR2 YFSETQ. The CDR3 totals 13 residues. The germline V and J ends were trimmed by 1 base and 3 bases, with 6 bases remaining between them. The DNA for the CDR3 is TGCGCCAGCAGCTTGTTCCCGACAGATACGCAGTATTTT. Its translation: CASSLFPTDTQYF.

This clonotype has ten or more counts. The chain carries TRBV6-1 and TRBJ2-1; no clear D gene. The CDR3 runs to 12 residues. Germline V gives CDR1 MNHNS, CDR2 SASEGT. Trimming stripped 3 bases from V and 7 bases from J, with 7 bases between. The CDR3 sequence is CASSDPSNEQFF. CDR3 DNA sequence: TGTGCCAGCAGTGATCCGAGTAATGAGCAGTTCTTC.

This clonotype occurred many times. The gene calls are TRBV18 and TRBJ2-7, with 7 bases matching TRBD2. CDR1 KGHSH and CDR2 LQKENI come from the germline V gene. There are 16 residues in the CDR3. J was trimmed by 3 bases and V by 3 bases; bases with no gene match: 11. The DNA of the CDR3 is TGTGCCAGCTCACCCGCTGGGGCGGGAGTACTCTACGAGCAGTACTTC. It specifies CASSPAGAGVLYEQYF.

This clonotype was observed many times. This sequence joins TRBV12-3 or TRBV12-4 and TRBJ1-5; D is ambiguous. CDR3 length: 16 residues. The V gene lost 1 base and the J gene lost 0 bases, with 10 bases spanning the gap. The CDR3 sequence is CASSLEVRLSNQPQHF. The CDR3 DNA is TGTGCCAGCAGTTTAGAAGTCAGGCTTAGCAATCAGCCCCAGCATTTT.

In nucleotides, the CDR3 is TGTGCCAGCAGCCGAAGACTGACCCAGATGATAGATACGCAGTATTTT. Translating it yields CASSRRLTQMIDTQYF. The chain uses TRBV5-6 and TRBJ2-3, with D unclear. Germline V CDR1 and CDR2: SGHDT, YYEEEE. Trimming removed 4 bases at V and 5 bases at J, with 20 bases between. There are 16 residues in the CDR3.

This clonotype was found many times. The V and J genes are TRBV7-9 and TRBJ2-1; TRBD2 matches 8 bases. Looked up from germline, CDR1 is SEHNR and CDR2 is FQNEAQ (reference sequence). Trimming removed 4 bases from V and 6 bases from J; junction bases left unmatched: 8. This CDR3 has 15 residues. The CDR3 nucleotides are TGTGCCAGCAGCTCCGGGACTAGGCGGGTCAATGAGCAGTTCTTC. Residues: CASSSGTRRVNEQFF.

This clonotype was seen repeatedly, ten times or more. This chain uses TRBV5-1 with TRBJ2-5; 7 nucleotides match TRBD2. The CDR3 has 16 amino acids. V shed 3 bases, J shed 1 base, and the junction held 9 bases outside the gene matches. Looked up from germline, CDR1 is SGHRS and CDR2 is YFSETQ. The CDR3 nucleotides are TGCGCCAGCAGCTCCGGCAATAGCGGGCTCCAAGAGACCCAGTACTTC. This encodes CASSSGNSGLQETQYF.

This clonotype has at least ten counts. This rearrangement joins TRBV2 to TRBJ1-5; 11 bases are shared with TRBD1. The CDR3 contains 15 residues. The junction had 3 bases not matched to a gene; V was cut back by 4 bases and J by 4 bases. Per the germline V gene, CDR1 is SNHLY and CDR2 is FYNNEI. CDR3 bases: TGTGCCAGCAGTGGGACAGGGGGCTTTAATCAGCCCCAGCATTTT. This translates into CASSGTGGFNQPQHF.

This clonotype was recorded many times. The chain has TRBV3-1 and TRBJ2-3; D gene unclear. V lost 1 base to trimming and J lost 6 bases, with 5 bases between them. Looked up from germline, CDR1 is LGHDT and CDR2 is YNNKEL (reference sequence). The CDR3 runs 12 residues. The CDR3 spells CASSQAGDTQYF. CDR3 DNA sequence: TGTGCCAGCAGCCAAGCGGGCGATACGCAGTATTTT.

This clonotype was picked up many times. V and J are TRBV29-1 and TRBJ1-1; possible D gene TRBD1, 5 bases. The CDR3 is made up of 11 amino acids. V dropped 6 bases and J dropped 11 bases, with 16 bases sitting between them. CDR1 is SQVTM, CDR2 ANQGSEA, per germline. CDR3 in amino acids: CSVVRGRGAFF. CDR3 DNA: TGCAGCGTGGTTCGGGGCCGAGGGGCTTTCTTT. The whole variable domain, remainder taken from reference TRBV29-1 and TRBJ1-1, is SAVISQKPSRDICQRGTSLTIQCQVDSQVTMMFWYRQQPGQSLTLIATANQGSEATYESGFVIDKFPISRPNLTFSTLTVSNMSPEDSSIYLCSVVRGRGAFFGQGTRLTVV.

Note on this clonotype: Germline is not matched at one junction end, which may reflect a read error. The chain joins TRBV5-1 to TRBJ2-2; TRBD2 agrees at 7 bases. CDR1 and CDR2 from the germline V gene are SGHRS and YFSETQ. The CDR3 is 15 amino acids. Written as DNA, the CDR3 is TGCGCCAGCAGGTTGGCGGGAGAGTACACCGGGGAGCTGTTTTTT. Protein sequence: CASRLAGEYTGELFF. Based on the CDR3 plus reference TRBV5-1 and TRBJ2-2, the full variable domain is KAGVTQTPRYLIKTRGQQVTLSCSPISGHRSVSWYQQTPGQGLQFLFEYFSETQRNKGNFPGRFSGRQFSNSRSEMNVSTLELGDSALYLCASRLAGEYTGELFFGEGSRLTVL.

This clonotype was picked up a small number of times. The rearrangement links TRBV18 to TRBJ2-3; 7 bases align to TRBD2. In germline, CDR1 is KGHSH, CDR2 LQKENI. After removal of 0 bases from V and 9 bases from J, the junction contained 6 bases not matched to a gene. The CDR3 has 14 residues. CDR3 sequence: CASSPPGPGLTQYF. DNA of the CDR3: TGTGCCAGCTCACCACCGGGGCCGGGACTAACGCAGTATTTT.

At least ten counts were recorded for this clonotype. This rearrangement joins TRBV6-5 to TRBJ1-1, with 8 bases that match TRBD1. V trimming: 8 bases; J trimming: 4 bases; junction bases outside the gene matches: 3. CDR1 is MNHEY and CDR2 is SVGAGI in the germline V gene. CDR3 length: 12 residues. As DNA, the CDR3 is TGTGCCAGCCAAACAGGGGGCACTGAAGCTTTCTTT. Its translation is CASQTGGTEAFF.

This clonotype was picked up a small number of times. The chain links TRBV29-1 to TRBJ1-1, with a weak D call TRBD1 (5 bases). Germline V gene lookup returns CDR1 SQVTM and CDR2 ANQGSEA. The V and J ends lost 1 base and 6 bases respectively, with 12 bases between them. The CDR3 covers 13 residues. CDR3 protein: CSVEAGRSPEAFF. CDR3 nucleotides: TGCAGCGTTGAAGCAGGGAGGAGCCCTGAAGCTTTCTTT.

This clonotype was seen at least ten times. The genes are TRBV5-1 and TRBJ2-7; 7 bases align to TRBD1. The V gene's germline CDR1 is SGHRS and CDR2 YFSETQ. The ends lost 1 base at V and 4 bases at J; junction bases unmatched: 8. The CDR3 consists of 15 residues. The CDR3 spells CASSLLGRQGYEQYF. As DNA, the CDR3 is TGCGCCAGCAGCTTGCTCGGGCGACAGGGATACGAGCAGTACTTC. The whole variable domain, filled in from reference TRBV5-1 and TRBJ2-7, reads KAGVTQTPRYLIKTRGQQVTLSCSPISGHRSVSWYQQTPGQGLQFLFEYFSETQRNKGNFPGRFSGRQFSNSRSEMNVSTLELGDSALYLCASSLLGRQGYEQYFGPGTRLTVT.

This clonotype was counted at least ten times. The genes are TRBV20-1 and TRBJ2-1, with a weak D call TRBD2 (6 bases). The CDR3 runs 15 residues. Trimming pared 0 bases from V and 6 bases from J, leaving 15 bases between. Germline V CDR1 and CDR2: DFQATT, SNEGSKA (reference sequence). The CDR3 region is CSARDPGTPFNEQFF. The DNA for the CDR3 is TGCAGTGCTAGAGATCCCGGGACTCCCTTCAATGAGCAGTTCTTC.